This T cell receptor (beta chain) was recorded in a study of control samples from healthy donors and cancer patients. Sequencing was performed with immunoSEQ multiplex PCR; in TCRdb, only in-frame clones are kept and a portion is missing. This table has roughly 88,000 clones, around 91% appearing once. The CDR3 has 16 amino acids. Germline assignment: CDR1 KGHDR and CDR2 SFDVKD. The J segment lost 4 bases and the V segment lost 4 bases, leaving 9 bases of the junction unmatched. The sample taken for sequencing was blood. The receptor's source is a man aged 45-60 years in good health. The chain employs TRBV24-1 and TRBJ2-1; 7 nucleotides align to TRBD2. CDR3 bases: TGTGCCACCAGTGACGTCCTGGCGGGGGAATACAATGAGCAGTTCTTC. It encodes CATSDVLAGEYNEQFF.